A selection of T cell receptor beta chains follows, all from one sample in a study of vaccination and CD4 T cells after COVID-19. Their target antigens are unknown. Each CDR3 protein is one row after TCRdb ran MiXCR on the PCR reads. The table shows under 20,000 distinct CDR3 sequences, with 55% to 75% occurring only once. The specimen was CD4+ T cells from blood, cultured in vitro. The receptors originated from a human donor who had recovered from COVID-19. Each CDR3 is given with its conserved first and last residue. D genes are given only for firm matches. A clone size is listed for some rows: how often the clone was seen (once, few, many), or a class if it is expanded.

size	J	V	D	CDR3	DNA
.	TRBJ2-7	TRBV27	.	CASREWGGTALYEQYF	TGTGCCAGCCGCGAATGGGGCGGTACAGCCCTGTACGAGCAGTACTTC
few	TRBJ1-6	TRBV27	.	CASSLTGNYYNSPLHF	TGTGCCAGCAGTTTGACGGGAAATTATTATAATTCACCCCTCCACTTT
once	TRBJ2-6	TRBV19	.	CASGRGTGQSGANVLTF	TGTGCCAGTGGGAGGGGGACAGGACAGTCTGGGGCCAACGTCCTGACTTTC
medium-sized	TRBJ2-1	TRBV7-2	TRBD2	CASSLGTSGTSFF	TGTGCCAGCAGCTTAGGGACTAGCGGGACTAGTTTCTTC
few	TRBJ1-6	TRBV20-1	TRBD1	CSATLGTGWSPLHF	TGCAGTGCTACTTTAGGGACAGGGTGGTCACCCCTCCACTTT
.	TRBJ1-2	TRBV11-2	.	CASSLVPSGDGYTF	TGTGCCAGCAGCTTAGTTCCCTCAGGGGACGGCTACACCTTC
.	TRBJ1-5	TRBV6-1	TRBD1	CASSTGGQGVVHF	TGTGCCAGCAGTACGGGCGGACAGGGGGTTGTACATTTT
.	TRBJ2-2	TRBV6-1	.	CASRGDTHTGELFF	TGTGCCAGCAGGGGGGACACACACACCGGGGAGCTGTTTTTT
.	TRBJ2-3	TRBV10-3	TRBD2	CAISRLAGVTDTQYF	TGTGCCATCAGTCGACTAGCGGGTGTCACAGATACGCAGTATTTT
medium-sized	TRBJ2-7	TRBV20-1	TRBD1	CSAPKDRVDNYEQYF	TGCAGTGCCCCCAAGGACAGGGTGGATAACTACGAGCAGTACTTC
.	TRBJ2-7	TRBV6-5	TRBD2	CASSYFSGRSYEQYF	TGTGCCAGCAGCTACTTTAGCGGGAGGTCCTACGAGCAGTACTTC
.	TRBJ1-2	TRBV24-1	.	CATSDRIRDGYTF	TGTGCCACCAGTGATCGTATCAGGGACGGCTACACCTTC
once	TRBJ1-1	TRBV27	TRBD1	CASSFVARAGRGTEAFF	TGTGCCAGCAGTTTTGTGGCCCGGGCGGGCAGGGGGACTGAAGCTTTCTTT
once	TRBJ2-5	TRBV28	.	CASRGARETQYF	TGTGCCAGCAGGGGCGCGAGGGAGACCCAGTACTTC
.	TRBJ2-6	TRBV19	.	CASSESSGANVLTF	TGTGCCAGTAGTGAAAGCTCTGGGGCCAACGTCCTGACTTTC
.	TRBJ2-2	TRBV6-2/TRBV6-3	.	CASSPRLTGELFF	TGTGCCAGCAGTCCCCGGCTCACCGGGGAGCTGTTTTTT
large	TRBJ1-5	TRBV19	.	CASSPAGQLNQPQHF	TGTGCCAGTAGTCCTGCCGGACAGCTAAATCAGCCCCAGCATTTT
.	TRBJ1-2	TRBV24-1	TRBD1	CATSEGTGVAWDGYTF	TGTGCCACCAGTGAGGGGACAGGCGTTGCTTGGGATGGCTACACCTTC
.	TRBJ1-5	TRBV30	.	CAWSVQGGQPQHF	TGTGCCTGGAGTGTACAGGGAGGACAGCCCCAGCATTTT
.	TRBJ1-2	TRBV6-4	.	CASKDAGTF	TGTGCCAGCAAGGACGCGGGGACCTTC
.	TRBJ2-2	TRBV20-1	TRBD2	CSARASGTSGIGNTGELFF	TGCAGTGCTAGGGCCTCCGGGACTAGCGGGATAGGGAACACCGGGGAGCTGTTTTTT
.	TRBJ1-6	TRBV30	.	CAWSLGWPMTSPLHF	TGTGCCTGGAGTTTAGGATGGCCGATGACTTCACCCCTCCACTTT
few	TRBJ1-6	TRBV19	.	CASSIEGSSPLHF	TGTGCCAGTAGTATAGAGGGCAGCTCACCCCTCCACTTT
few	TRBJ1-2	TRBV6-2/TRBV6-3	.	CASSTTGGASYGYTF	TGTGCCAGCAGCACCACCGGAGGAGCAAGCTATGGCTACACCTTC
once	TRBJ1-2	TRBV6-4	.	CASSDRPNYGYTF	TGTGCCAGCAGTGACCGGCCAAACTATGGCTACACCTTC
.	TRBJ1-1	TRBV6-5	.	CASSSPEGWTEAFF	TGTGCCAGCAGTTCCCCAGAGGGCTGGACTGAAGCTTTCTTT
.	TRBJ1-2	TRBV7-2	.	CASSWDGVRGYTF	TGTGCCAGCAGCTGGGACGGGGTTCGAGGCTACACCTTC
few	TRBJ2-3	TRBV6-1	.	CASSHDSTDTQYF	TGTGCCAGCAGTCATGACTCGACAGATACGCAGTATTTT
.	TRBJ1-6	TRBV7-3	.	CASSLSGGPLHF	TGTGCCAGCAGCTTAAGCGGAGGTCCCCTCCACTTT
.	TRBJ2-3	TRBV11-2	.	CASSLIGGPPTDTQYF	TGTGCCAGCAGCTTAATCGGAGGACCCCCAACAGATACGCAGTATTTT
.	TRBJ1-6	TRBV7-9	.	CASSFEAVRNSPLHF	TGCGCCAGCAGCTTTGAAGCTGTAAGGAATTCACCCCTCCACTTT
.	TRBJ1-1	TRBV2	.	CASSEMLGRSRAFF	TGTGCCAGCAGTGAAATGCTAGGCCGCTCTAGGGCTTTCTTT
.	TRBJ2-5	TRBV6-5	.	CASSYWGRGGSRETQYF	TGTGCCAGCAGTTACTGGGGACGGGGTGGTTCGCGGGAGACCCAGTACTTC
.	TRBJ2-2	TRBV20-1	TRBD2	CSARGASGNTGELFF	TGCAGTGCCCGCGGGGCTAGCGGGAACACCGGGGAGCTGTTTTTT
few	TRBJ1-6	TRBV2	TRBD1	CASSGNRGQGGTNSPLHF	TGTGCCAGCAGTGGCAATAGGGGACAGGGGGGTACCAATTCACCCCTCCACTTT
.	TRBJ1-1	TRBV10-3	.	CAISSTGWGKSTEAFF	TGTGCCATCAGCTCCACTGGCTGGGGCAAGAGCACTGAAGCTTTCTTT
.	TRBJ2-1	TRBV6-2/TRBV6-3	.	CASSRNEQFF	TGTGCCAGCAGCCGTAATGAGCAGTTCTTC
.	TRBJ2-7	TRBV20-1	.	CSASGGRPMGEQYF	TGCAGTGCTAGTGGAGGACGACCCATGGGCGAGCAGTACTTC
.	TRBJ2-5	TRBV6-1	TRBD2	CASSPLRPSGTRETQYF	TGTGCCAGCAGTCCGCTGCGGCCTAGCGGGACGAGGGAGACCCAGTACTTC
.	TRBJ2-7	TRBV20-1	TRBD2	CSAPRLAGIRKGEQYF	TGCAGTGCTCCCCGGCTAGCGGGAATCCGTAAGGGTGAGCAGTACTTC
.	TRBJ1-2	TRBV24-1	TRBD1	CATSDRRQGNYGYTF	TGTGCCACCAGTGATAGAAGACAGGGCAACTATGGCTACACCTTC
.	TRBJ2-6	TRBV7-2	.	CASSFFGANVLTF	TGTGCCAGCAGCTTCTTTGGGGCCAACGTCCTGACTTTC
.	TRBJ1-1	TRBV27	.	CASSPTDQNTEAFF	TGTGCCAGCAGCCCCACGGACCAGAACACTGAAGCTTTCTTT
.	TRBJ2-5	TRBV6-1	TRBD2	CASSGSGSRETQYF	TGTGCCAGCAGTGGTAGCGGGAGCCGGGAGACCCAGTACTTC
.	TRBJ2-3	TRBV20-1	TRBD2	CSAREIAGKGYTQYF	TGCAGTGCCAGAGAGATAGCGGGGAAGGGGTATACGCAGTATTTT
.	TRBJ2-7	TRBV24-1	.	CATSDFGYEQYF	TGTGCCACCAGTGATTTCGGGTACGAGCAGTACTTC
.	TRBJ2-3	TRBV7-2	.	CASSSSLLAGRGRRTDTQYF	TGTGCCAGCAGCTCGTCCCTCCTAGCGGGTAGGGGGCGGAGGACAGATACGCAGTATTTT